The rows below give T cell receptor beta chains drawn from one sample of a study of technical replicates of blood from a few donors. Produced via immunoSEQ multiplex PCR; TCRdb's table is partial and in-frame only. The table records under 65,000 clones, roughly 95% of them present only once. Specimen: T cells isolated from PBMCs. The receptors here all came from a human donor in good health. The CDR3 runs from the conserved cysteine through the conserved F or W. D genes are given only for firm matches. Expanded clones are given a class, and other clones once, few, many or no size at all.

TRBJ2-3,14,TRBD2,TRBV4-3,-,TGCGCCAGCAGCCAAAGCGGGATTACAGATACGCAGTATTTT,CASSQSGITDTQYF
TRBJ1-5,16,-,TRBV7-3,-,TGTGCCAGCAGCTCAGACTCCTCTCCGGTAAGTCAGCCCCAGCATTTT,CASSSDSSPVSQPQHF
TRBJ2-7,16,TRBD1,TRBV5-4,-,TGTGCCAGCAGCCAGGAGGACAGGGTCGGACCCTACGAGCAGTACTTC,CASSQEDRVGPYEQYF
TRBJ2-5,14,TRBD2,TRBV29-1,-,TGCAGTTACCTACTAGCGGGAGATTGGGAGACCCAGTACTTC,CSYLLAGDWETQYF
TRBJ2-5,14,-,TRBV6-5,-,TGTGCCAGTCGGGGGGCGGGCGCCCAAGAGACCCAGTACTTC,CASRGAGAQETQYF
TRBJ2-7,14,TRBD1,TRBV10-3,-,TGTGCCATTCACCCGGGACAGGGAAGGAACGAGCAGTACTTC,CAIHPGQGRNEQYF
TRBJ2-2,17,-,TRBV19,once,TGTGCCAGTAGATTCGGGTATCTAGAGTACGGCACCGGGGAGCTGTTTTTT,CASRFGYLEYGTGELFF
TRBJ1-3,15,-,TRBV4-2,-,TGTGCCAGCAGCCGAGCAGGGGAAACTGGAAACACCATATATTTT,CASSRAGETGNTIYF
TRBJ2-5,16,-,TRBV6-6,-,TGTGCCAGCCTAGGCACAATGGGAGACGAGTGGGAGACCCAGTACTTC,CASLGTMGDEWETQYF
TRBJ2-1,16,TRBD1,TRBV11-2,-,TGTGCCAGCAGCGAAGGGACAGAGAGCTCCTACAATGAGCAGTTCTTC,CASSEGTESSYNEQFF
TRBJ1-1,16,TRBD1,TRBV9,-,TGTGCCAGCAGCCCCCACAGGGGGCTAGTATACACTGAAGCTTTCTTT,CASSPHRGLVYTEAFF
TRBJ2-5,13,-,TRBV5-8,-,TGTGCCAGCCAAATCAGGGGAGGGGAGACCCAGTACTTC,CASQIRGGETQYF
TRBJ2-2,17,TRBD1,TRBV9,-,TGTGCCAGCAGCGTCCCTAGACAGGGGGCAGGAACCGGGGAGCTGTTTTTT,CASSVPRQGAGTGELFF
TRBJ1-2,13,-,TRBV27,-,TGTGCCAGCACTACAAGGGAGAGTGATGGCTACACCTTC,CASTTRESDGYTF
TRBJ1-1,16,TRBD1,TRBV9,-,TGTGCCAGCAGCGTAGGCACAGGGGGCGCGAGAACTGAAGCTTTCTTT,CASSVGTGGARTEAFF
TRBJ1-1,16,TRBD1,TRBV4-1,-,TGCGCCAGCAGCCATACGACAGGGACCTTGAACACTGAAGCTTTTTTT,CASSHTTGTLNTEAFF
TRBJ1-2,13,TRBD1,TRBV29-1,-,TGCAGCGTGCTAGTGACAGGGAATGGGGGCTACACCTTC,CSVLVTGNGGYTF
TRBJ2-7,14,-,TRBV27,once,TGTGCCAGCAGATCTTACAGGATTTCCTACGAGCAGTACTTC,CASRSYRISYEQYF
TRBJ2-7,14,-,TRBV15,once,TGTGCCACCAGCAGAGGTAGAGGGCGGAACGAGCAGTACTTC,CATSRGRGRNEQYF
TRBJ2-5,13,TRBD1,TRBV29-1,-,TGCAGCGCCCACTCGACAGGGAAAGAGACCCAGTACTTC,CSAHSTGKETQYF
TRBJ1-2,12,TRBD1,TRBV6-5,-,TGTGCCAGCACGGGACAGGCCAATGGCTACACCTTC,CASTGQANGYTF
TRBJ2-3,13,-,TRBV9,-,TGTGCCAGCAGCCGAGGGCTAACAGATACGCAGTATTTT,CASSRGLTDTQYF
TRBJ1-1,11,-,TRBV6-5,-,TGTGCCAGCGGGCCTACACCTAAGGCTTTCTTT,CASGPTPKAFF
TRBJ1-1,15,-,TRBV9,-,TGTGCCAGCAGCGTAGAAATTGACAGTAACACTGAAGCTTTCTTT,CASSVEIDSNTEAFF
TRBJ2-1,13,-,TRBV11-3,-,TGTGCCAGCAGACCGGGGGCCTACAATGAGCAGTTCTTC,CASRPGAYNEQFF
TRBJ1-2,11,-,TRBV28,-,TGTGCCAGCAGTCCCACGAGGGGGTACACCTTC,CASSPTRGYTF
TRBJ1-1,10,-,TRBV5-1,once,TGCGCCAGCAGCTCCGGTGAAGCTTTCTTT,CASSSGEAFF
TRBJ2-1,15,-,TRBV4-2,once,TGTGCCAGCAGCCATTTAGAGAGCCCGGACAATGAGCAGTTCTTC,CASSHLESPDNEQFF